Listed below are T cell receptor beta chains from one sample, sequenced in a study of T cell changes during pregnancy in multiple sclerosis. The method was immunoSEQ multiplex PCR; TCRdb's version includes in-frame clones alone and lacks a portion of them. This table holds about 60,000 clones, around 92% found once. The sequencing here drew on peripheral blood, taken in the first trimester of pregnancy. These receptors originate from a female donor with multiple sclerosis, enrolled in a pregnancy study. CDR3s include the opening cysteine and the closing phenylalanine or tryptophan. Fields, in order: D gene, J gene, clone size, V gene, CDR3 DNA, CDR3 protein. The D gene is left open where the match is weak. Some rows mark clone size as missing; the rest say once, few, many or name a class of expanded clone.

TRBD1 | TRBJ2-5 | - | TRBV2 | TGTGCCAGCAGTGAAGGGACAGGGATGAGGAGAGAGACCCAGTACTTC | CASSEGTGMRRETQYF
TRBD2 | TRBJ2-3 | - | TRBV5-1 | TGCGCCAGCAGCGCGGGACTAGCGGACACAGATACGCAGTATTTT | CASSAGLADTDTQYF
- | TRBJ2-7 | - | TRBV5-1 | TGCGCCAGCAGCTTGGAACAGGACTACGAGCAGTACTTC | CASSLEQDYEQYF
- | TRBJ2-2 | - | TRBV11-2 | TGTGCCAGCAGCTCGAGTCGTAGGGTCAGGGGAAACACCGGGGAGCTGTTTTTT | CASSSSRRVRGNTGELFF
TRBD2 | TRBJ2-3 | - | TRBV9 | TGTGCCAGCAGCGTAGGTAGCGGGCCAACAGATACGCAGTATTTT | CASSVGSGPTDTQYF
TRBD2 | TRBJ2-3 | - | TRBV4-1 | TGCGCCAGCAGCCAAGGGGCGGGAGGGAGCACAGATACGCAGTATTTT | CASSQGAGGSTDTQYF
TRBD2 | TRBJ2-3 | - | TRBV5-8 | TGTGCCAGCACCGGAGGGAGGGGAGGCCGAAACACAGATACGCAGTATTTT | CASTGGRGGRNTDTQYF
TRBD1 | TRBJ1-1 | - | TRBV7-9 | TGTGCCAGCAGACCCGGGACAGGGATGATCACTGAAGCTTTCTTT | CASRPGTGMITEAFF
TRBD2 | TRBJ2-5 | - | TRBV5-6 | TGTGCCAGCAGCTTGTATTTAGCGGGAGCCCAAGAGACCCAGTACTTC | CASSLYLAGAQETQYF
- | TRBJ2-1 | - | TRBV28 | TGTGCCAGCAGTTCGCGGGGATGGCGGTACAATGAGCAGTTCTTC | CASSSRGWRYNEQFF
TRBD2 | TRBJ2-1 | - | TRBV5-1 | TGCGCCAGCATGTTAGGCGTACGGGGGGACAATGAGCAGTTCTTC | CASMLGVRGDNEQFF
TRBD1 | TRBJ2-1 | - | TRBV30 | TGTGCCTGGGAACCCGGGACAGGGTATTACAATGAGCAGTTCTTC | CAWEPGTGYYNEQFF
- | TRBJ2-3 | - | TRBV7-3 | TGTGCCAGCAGTTACAGGGTTGGCTCGACAGATACGCAGTATTTT | CASSYRVGSTDTQYF
- | TRBJ2-5 | - | TRBV28 | TGTGCCAGCAGTCGCGGTGGTGGGGAGACCCAGTACTTC | CASSRGGGETQYF
- | TRBJ1-1 | - | TRBV7-6 | TGTGCCAGCTCCCCCGGGGGTACCATCCTGGCCCTGAACACTGAAGCTTTCTTT | CASSPGGTILALNTEAFF
TRBD2 | TRBJ2-2 | - | TRBV9 | TGTGCCAGCAGCGCCATACTAGCGGGAGATACCGGGGAGCTGTTTTTT | CASSAILAGDTGELFF
TRBD1 | TRBJ1-4 | - | TRBV7-9 | TGTGCCAGCAGCTTAACCCCCGGGACAGGGGAGGAAAAACTGTTTTTT | CASSLTPGTGEEKLFF
TRBD1 | TRBJ1-4 | - | TRBV15 | TGTGCCACCAGCAGAACCGGGACAGCTAATGAAAAACTGTTTTTT | CATSRTGTANEKLFF
- | TRBJ2-7 | - | TRBV14 | TGTGCCAGCAGCCTCCCCGCGCTCGAGCAGTACTTC | CASSLPALEQYF
- | TRBJ2-7 | - | TRBV4-3 | TGCGCCAGCAGCCAAGATCGTGCAGGCGAGCAGTACTTC | CASSQDRAGEQYF
- | TRBJ1-2 | once | TRBV6-5 | TGTGCCAGCAGGCCATATGCAGGAAACTATGGCTACACCTTC | CASRPYAGNYGYTF
- | TRBJ1-3 | few | TRBV18 | TGTGCCGCCGGGAAAGGAAACACCATATATTTT | CAAGKGNTIYF
TRBD2 | TRBJ2-3 | - | TRBV4-3 | TGCGCCAGCAGCCAACTAGCGGGATCGCCGCAGTATTTT | CASSQLAGSPQYF
TRBD1 | TRBJ1-6 | - | TRBV30 | TGTGCCTCACCTCTATCCGGGACAGGGACAAATTCACCCCTCCACTTT | CASPLSGTGTNSPLHF
TRBD2 | TRBJ2-3 | - | TRBV6-1 | TGTGCCAGCAGTGAAGCGGGCCTAGCGGGAATCACAGATACGCAGTATTTT | CASSEAGLAGITDTQYF
- | TRBJ2-7 | - | TRBV6-6 | TGTGCCAGCAGTTCACTATTTAACGAGCAGTACTTC | CASSSLFNEQYF
TRBD2 | TRBJ2-1 | - | TRBV19 | TGTGCCAGTAGTACCGCGGGGACTAACAATGAGCAGTTCTTC | CASSTAGTNNEQFF
- | TRBJ2-1 | - | TRBV7-9 | TGTGCCAGCAGCTTAGGATTGACAGGCAGCTCCTACAATGAGCAGTTCTTC | CASSLGLTGSSYNEQFF
- | TRBJ2-7 | - | TRBV4-1 | TGCGCCAGCAGCCAAGAGCAGGGAATTGCCTACGAGCAGTACTTC | CASSQEQGIAYEQYF
TRBD1 | TRBJ1-4 | - | TRBV18 | TGTGCCAGCTCACAGGGGGCAAACGAAAAACTGTTTTTT | CASSQGANEKLFF
- | TRBJ2-7 | once | TRBV15 | TGTGCCACCAGCAGCGCTCTAGCTCACGAGCAGTACTTC | CATSSALAHEQYF
TRBD2 | TRBJ2-3 | - | TRBV6-6 | TGTGCCAGCAGGAGGAGCGGGAGGGTAGATACGCAGTATTTT | CASRRSGRVDTQYF
- | TRBJ2-2 | - | TRBV7-9 | TGTGCCAGCAGCCCCGGGATAACCGGGGAGCTGTTTTTT | CASSPGITGELFF
TRBD1 | TRBJ2-2 | - | TRBV7-8 | TGTGCCAGCAGCGACCGAGACAGGGGGGGCACCGGGGAGCTGTTTTTT | CASSDRDRGGTGELFF
- | TRBJ2-7 | - | TRBV7-9 | TGTGCCAGCAGCTTAGCCCTGGGGGGGGCCGGCGAGCAGTACTTC | CASSLALGGAGEQYF
- | TRBJ2-7 | - | TRBV6-5 | TGTGCCAGCAGCCTACCCTTTGGCGAGCAGTACTTC | CASSLPFGEQYF
- | TRBJ1-2 | - | TRBV7-2 | TGTGCCAGCAGCTTAGTTAGGGGCAGGGGACGTAACTATGGCTACACCTTC | CASSLVRGRGRNYGYTF
TRBD1 | TRBJ1-4 | - | TRBV6-4 | TGTGCCAGCAGTGAAGGGACAGGGAACAAACTGTTTTTT | CASSEGTGNKLFF
TRBD2 | TRBJ2-7 | - | TRBV5-4 | TGTGCCAGCAGCGCGGGACTAGCGGGAGGTCGCGAGCAGTACTTC | CASSAGLAGGREQYF
TRBD2 | TRBJ2-3 | - | TRBV5-1 | TGCGCCAGCAGCTTGGGACCCACTGCGGGAGGAAGTACAGATACGCAGTATTTT | CASSLGPTAGGSTDTQYF
- | TRBJ2-1 | - | TRBV7-2 | TGTGCCAGCAGAGGGCGGGGATACAATGAGCAGTTCTTC | CASRGRGYNEQFF
TRBD2 | TRBJ2-1 | - | TRBV11-2 | TGTGCCAGCAGCCACGATGTGGGGGTAGCGGGGGGTAACTACAATGAGCAGTTCTTC | CASSHDVGVAGGNYNEQFF
- | TRBJ2-1 | - | TRBV11-2 | TGTGCCAGCAGCTTATTAGGCAGGGAGCAGTTCTTC | CASSLLGREQFF
- | TRBJ1-2 | once | TRBV6-6 | TGTGCCAGCAGTTTAACCGAGAACTATGGCTACACCTTC | CASSLTENYGYTF
- | TRBJ1-2 | once | TRBV5-8 | TGTGCCAGCAGCTCACCGGGACAACTAAACTATGGCTACACCTTC | CASSSPGQLNYGYTF
TRBD2 | TRBJ2-5 | - | TRBV9 | TGTGCCAGCAGCGGAGGGCGGGACTACAATCAAGAGACCCAGTACTTC | CASSGGRDYNQETQYF
- | TRBJ2-2 | - | TRBV5-5 | TGTGCCAGCAGCTTGGATCTAGGGACACCCAACACCGGGGAGCTGTTTTTT | CASSLDLGTPNTGELFF
- | TRBJ1-2 | - | TRBV28 | TGTGCCAGCAGTTTACTTTTCGGGACACAAAACTATGGCTACACCTTC | CASSLLFGTQNYGYTF
TRBD2 | TRBJ2-1 | - | TRBV19 | TGTGCCAGTAGTATCGGACTAGCCCAAGTCGATGAGCAGTTCTTC | CASSIGLAQVDEQFF
TRBD2 | TRBJ2-7 | - | TRBV7-2 | TGTGCCAGCAGCCCCGGCAGCGGGAGGCCACCCTACGAGCAGTACTTC | CASSPGSGRPPYEQYF
TRBD2 | TRBJ2-2 | - | TRBV4-2 | TGTGCCAGCAGCCCGAGACTAGCGGGAAACACCGGGGAGCTGTTTTTT | CASSPRLAGNTGELFF
TRBD2 | TRBJ2-1 | - | TRBV11-2 | TGTGCCAGCAGCTTAGTAGCGGGAGATAACTACAATGAGCAGTTCTTC | CASSLVAGDNYNEQFF
- | TRBJ1-3 | - | TRBV5-1 | TGCGCCAGCAGCTTGGACAGGCCCATTCACTCTGGAAACACCATATATTTT | CASSLDRPIHSGNTIYF
- | TRBJ2-1 | - | TRBV5-5 | TGTGCCAGCAGCTCGCCATGGCAGAACAATGAGCAGTTCTTC | CASSSPWQNNEQFF
- | TRBJ2-3 | - | TRBV27 | TGTGCCAGCAGTTTATCTGTGGGCAGTGGCACAGATACGCAGTATTTT | CASSLSVGSGTDTQYF
TRBD2 | TRBJ2-7 | - | TRBV12-5 | TGTGCTAGTGGTGGGGGGGGCGGGAGGCTCATGGGGAGCGAGCAGTACTTC | CASGGGGGRLMGSEQYF
TRBD1 | TRBJ2-5 | - | TRBV14 | TGTGCCAGCAGCCACCGGACAGGGTTCGACGCCCAAGAGACCCAGTACTTC | CASSHRTGFDAQETQYF
- | TRBJ1-2 | - | TRBV29-1 | TGCAGCGTCGCGGACAGCCTCTATGGCTACACCTTC | CSVADSLYGYTF